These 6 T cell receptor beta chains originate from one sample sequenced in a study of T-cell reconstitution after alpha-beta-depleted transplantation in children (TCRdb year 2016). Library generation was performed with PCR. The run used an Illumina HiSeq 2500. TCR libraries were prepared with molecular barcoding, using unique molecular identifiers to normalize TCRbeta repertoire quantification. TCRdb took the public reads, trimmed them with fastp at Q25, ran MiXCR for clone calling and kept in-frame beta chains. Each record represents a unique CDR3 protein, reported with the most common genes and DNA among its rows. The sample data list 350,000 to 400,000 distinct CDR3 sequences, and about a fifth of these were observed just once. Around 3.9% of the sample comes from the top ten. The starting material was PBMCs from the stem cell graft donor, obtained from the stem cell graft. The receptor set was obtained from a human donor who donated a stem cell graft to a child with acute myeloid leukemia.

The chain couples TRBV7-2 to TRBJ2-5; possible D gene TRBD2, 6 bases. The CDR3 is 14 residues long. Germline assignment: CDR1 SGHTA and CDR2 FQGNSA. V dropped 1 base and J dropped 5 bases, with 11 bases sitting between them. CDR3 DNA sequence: TGTGCCAGCAGCTTAGTTGGGCTAGCGGAGACCCAGTACTTC. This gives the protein CASSLVGLAETQYF.

CDR3 nucleotide sequence: TGTGCCAGCAGCACCTGGCTGCGGGCCTCCACAGATACGCAGTATTTT. This encodes CASSTWLRASTDTQYF. The gene calls are TRBV5-6 and TRBJ2-3, with a tentative D call TRBD2 (5 bases). The V gene lost 4 bases and the J gene lost 2 bases, with 17 bases spanning the gap. The germline V gene encodes CDR1 SGHDT and CDR2 YYEEEE. The CDR3 consists of 16 residues.

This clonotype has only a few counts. The CDR3 DNA reads TGCGCCAGCAGCCAAGATTCGGTCGGCTACACCTTC. It yields the protein CASSQDSVGYTF. The chain uses TRBV4-3 and TRBJ1-2; D unclear. The ends were cut back, 0 bases at V and 8 bases at J, with 7 bases in the middle. The CDR3 has 12 residues. CDR1 and CDR2 (germline): LGHNA, YSLEER.

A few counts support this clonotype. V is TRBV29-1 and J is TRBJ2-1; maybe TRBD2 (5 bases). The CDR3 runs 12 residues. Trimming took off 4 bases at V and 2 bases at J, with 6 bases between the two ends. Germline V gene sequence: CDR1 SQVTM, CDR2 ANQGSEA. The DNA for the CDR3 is TGCAGCGTTGGGGAGCCCTACAATGAGCAGTTCTTC. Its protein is CSVGEPYNEQFF.

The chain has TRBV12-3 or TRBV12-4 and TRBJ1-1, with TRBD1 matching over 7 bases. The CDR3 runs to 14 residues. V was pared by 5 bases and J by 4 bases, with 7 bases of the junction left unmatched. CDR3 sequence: CASSPREGATEAFF. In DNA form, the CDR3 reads TGTGCCAGCAGTCCCAGAGAGGGGGCCACTGAAGCTTTCTTT.

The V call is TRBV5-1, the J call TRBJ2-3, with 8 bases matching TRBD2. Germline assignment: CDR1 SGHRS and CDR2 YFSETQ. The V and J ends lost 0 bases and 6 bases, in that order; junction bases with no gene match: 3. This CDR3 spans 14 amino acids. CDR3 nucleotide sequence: TGCGCCAGCAGCTTGGAAGGACTAGCTGATACGCAGTATTTT. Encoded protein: CASSLEGLADTQYF.